The following is a TCR beta chain sequence with its context. In the study's own analysis: Reference gene primers were amplified, and this amplification served to estimate nucleated cell counts. Here immunoSEQ multiplex PCR was the method, and the copy in TCRdb shows in-frame clones only, minus some. V and J calls and clone size are as listed in that table; D and trimming were resolved from the DNA. Here the sample spans about 150,000 clones, over 60% being singletons. This entry is derived from a study of blood T cell repertoires in COVID-19. Across the study: Both acute and convalescent COVID-19 samples were obtained from the United States, Italy and Spain. The cDNA or gDNA used as material had been derived from T cells, B-cell-depleted T cells, or PBMCs.

The sequence was obtained from a woman aged 80 or over with acute or convalescent COVID-19. The sequenced material came from peripheral blood.

CDR3 in amino acids: CASSPGHPNTEAFF. In DNA form, the CDR3 reads TGTGCCAGCAGCCCGGGACACCCGAACACTGAAGCTTTCTTT. The V call is TRBV7-3, the J call TRBJ1-1, with D possibly matching TRBD1 (6 bases). The ends were cut back, 5 bases at V and 1 base at J, with 11 bases in the middle. The CDR3 is 14 residues long. Germline V lookup: CDR1 SGHTA, CDR2 FQGTGA.